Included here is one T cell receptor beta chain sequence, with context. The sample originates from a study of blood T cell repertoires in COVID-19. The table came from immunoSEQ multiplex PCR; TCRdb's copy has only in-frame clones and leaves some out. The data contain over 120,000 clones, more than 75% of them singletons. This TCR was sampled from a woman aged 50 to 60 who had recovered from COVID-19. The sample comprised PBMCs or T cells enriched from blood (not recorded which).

Here the CDR3 DNA reads TGTGCCAGCAGCCCTTCCCAGGGGGGCTTCGACACCATATATTTT. It codes for CASSPSQGGFDTIYF. The chain combines TRBV11-2 with TRBJ1-3, with 7 bases aligning to TRBD1. This CDR3 is 15 amino acids long. In germline, CDR1 is SGHAT, CDR2 FQNNGV. The V gene end was trimmed by 5 bases and the J gene end by 8 bases; junction bases not matched to a gene: 12.